What follows are 5 T cell receptor beta chains derived from one specimen sequenced in a study of identical twins. Via MiXCR, TCRdb re-called the 5' RACE reads, giving one row per CDR3 protein. The sample gives approximately 670,000 distinct CDR3 sequences, around 5.7% of which show up once; about 1.8% is in the top ten. The sequencing sample was made of naive T cells sorted from blood. These receptors were collected from a man in his late teens or twenties in good health.

This clonotype was found many times. This chain connects TRBV27 to TRBJ1-1; maybe TRBD1 (5 bases). Between the trimmed V and J ends, which lost 1 base and 4 bases, there was a span of 13 bases. The V gene's germline CDR1 is MNHEY and CDR2 SMNVEV (reference sequence). The CDR3 consists of 15 residues. CDR3 loop: CASSLFRVRSTEAFF. The CDR3 DNA reads as TGTGCCAGCAGTTTATTCAGGGTGAGAAGCACTGAAGCTTTCTTT.

This clonotype was counted ten times or more. The chain combines TRBV9 with TRBJ1-1; 7 positions agree with TRBD1. Unmatched junction bases numbered 5, after V lost 2 bases and J lost 4 bases. The length of the CDR3 is 14 residues. Germline CDR1 is SGDLS and CDR2 is YYNGEE. The CDR3: CASSVAGGATEAFF. CDR3 nucleotides: TGTGCCAGCAGCGTTGCAGGGGGGGCCACTGAAGCTTTCTTT.

This clonotype was seen at least ten times. The CDR3 DNA reads TGTGCCAGCAGCCCAGAAGGGCCCTACGAGCAGTACTTC. Protein: CASSPEGPYEQYF. The genes are TRBV12-3 or TRBV12-4 and TRBJ2-7; no firm D call. Trimming stripped 6 bases from V and 2 bases from J, with 11 bases between. The CDR3 loop spans 13 amino acids.

This clonotype has just a few counts. The J gene is TRBJ2-7, the V gene TRBV7-2; possibly TRBD2 for D (6 bases). Trimming stripped 5 bases from V and 3 bases from J, with 14 bases between. The CDR3 is made up of 14 amino acids. Germline V gene data show CDR1 as SGHTA and CDR2 as FQGNSA. CDR3 in amino acids: CASSPRTGLYEQYF. CDR3 bases: TGTGCCAGCAGCCCGCGGACGGGACTCTACGAGCAGTACTTC.

This clonotype came up a few times. The rearrangement joins TRBV24-1 to TRBJ2-5; D is unclear. CDR3 length: 11 amino acids. Deletions cut 5 bases from V and 6 bases from J, with 6 bases between. The germline V gene has CDR1 KGHDR and CDR2 SFDVKD. CDR3 sequence reads: CATSGGQTQYF. CDR3 coding DNA: TGTGCCACCAGTGGAGGCCAGACCCAGTACTTC.